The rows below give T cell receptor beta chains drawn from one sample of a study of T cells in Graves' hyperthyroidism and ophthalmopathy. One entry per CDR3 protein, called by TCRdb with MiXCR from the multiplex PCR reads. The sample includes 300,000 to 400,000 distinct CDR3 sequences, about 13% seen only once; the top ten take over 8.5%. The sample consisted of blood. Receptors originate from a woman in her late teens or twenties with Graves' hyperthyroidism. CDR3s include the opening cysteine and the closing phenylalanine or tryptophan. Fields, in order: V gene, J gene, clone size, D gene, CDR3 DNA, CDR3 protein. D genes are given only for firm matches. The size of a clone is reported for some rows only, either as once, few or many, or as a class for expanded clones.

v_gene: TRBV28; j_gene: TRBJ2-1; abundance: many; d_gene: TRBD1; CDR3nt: TGTGCCAGCAGTTTGTGGGACAGTAACAATGAGCAGTTCTTC; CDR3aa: CASSLWDSNNEQFF
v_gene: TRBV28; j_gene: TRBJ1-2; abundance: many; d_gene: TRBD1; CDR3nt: TGTGCCAGCAGCTCCCCGGGACAGGGTGACTATGGCTACACCTTC; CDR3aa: CASSSPGQGDYGYTF
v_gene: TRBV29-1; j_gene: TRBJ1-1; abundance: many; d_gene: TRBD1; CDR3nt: TGCAGCGTTGGTCGGGACAGTAACACTGAAGCTTTCTTT; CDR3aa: CSVGRDSNTEAFF
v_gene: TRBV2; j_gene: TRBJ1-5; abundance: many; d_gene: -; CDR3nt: TGTGCCAGCAGTGAAACGGGGCATGGGAATCAGCCCCAGCATTTT; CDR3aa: CASSETGHGNQPQHF
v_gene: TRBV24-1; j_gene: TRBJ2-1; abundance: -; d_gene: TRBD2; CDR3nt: TGTGCCACCAGTACCTCTAGCGGAGCCTCCTACAATGAGCAGTTCTTC; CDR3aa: CATSTSSGASYNEQFF
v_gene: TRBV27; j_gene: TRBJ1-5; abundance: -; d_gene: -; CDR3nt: TGTGCCAGCAGCCAGACGGGCCCGGGGATTGGCAATCAGCCCCAGCATTTT; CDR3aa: CASSQTGPGIGNQPQHF
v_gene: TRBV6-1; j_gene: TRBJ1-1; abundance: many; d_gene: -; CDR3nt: TGTGCCAGCAGCCGACAGGCGCAGAACACTGAAGCTTTCTTT; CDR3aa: CASSRQAQNTEAFF
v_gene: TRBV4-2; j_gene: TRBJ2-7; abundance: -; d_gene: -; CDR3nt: TGTGCCAGCGGCCAAGAACGGTCGAGGGGGAGCTCCTACGAGCAGTACTTC; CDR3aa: CASGQERSRGSSYEQYF
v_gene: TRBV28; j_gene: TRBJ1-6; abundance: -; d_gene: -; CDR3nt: TGTGCCAGCAGTTTATTTATGGCCGCGAATTCACCCCTCCACTTT; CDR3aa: CASSLFMAANSPLHF
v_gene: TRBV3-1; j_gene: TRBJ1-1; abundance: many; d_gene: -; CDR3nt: TGTGCCAGCAGCCAAGATCGGTTAACTACTGAAGCTTTCTTT; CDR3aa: CASSQDRLTTEAFF
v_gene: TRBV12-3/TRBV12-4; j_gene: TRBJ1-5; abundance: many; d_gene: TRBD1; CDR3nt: TGTGCCAGCACCTTAGACTCGACAGGGCCAGGTCAGCCCCAGCATTTT; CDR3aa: CASTLDSTGPGQPQHF
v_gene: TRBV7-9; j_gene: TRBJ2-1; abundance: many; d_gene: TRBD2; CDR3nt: TGTGCCAGCAGCTTAGGCGGGGGTGTTGAGCAGTTCTTC; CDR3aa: CASSLGGGVEQFF
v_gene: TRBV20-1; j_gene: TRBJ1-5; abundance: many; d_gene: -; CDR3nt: TGCAGTGCTGCACAGGGCGTACCATCGTATAGCAATCAGCCCCAGCATTTT; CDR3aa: CSAAQGVPSYSNQPQHF
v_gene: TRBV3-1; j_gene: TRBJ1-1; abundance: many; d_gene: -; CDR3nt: TGTGCCAGCAGCCAACTAGCAACAGGGTTAACTGAAGCTTTCTTT; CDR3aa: CASSQLATGLTEAFF
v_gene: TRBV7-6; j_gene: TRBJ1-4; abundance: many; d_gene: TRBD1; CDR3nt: TGTGCCAGCAGCTTAGAGGACAGGGGCCGGACTTCATTGAAACTGTTTTTT; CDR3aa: CASSLEDRGRTSLKLFF
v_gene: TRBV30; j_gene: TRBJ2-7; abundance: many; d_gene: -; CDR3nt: TGTGCCTGGAGTGCAAGGGAGAACGAGCAGTACTTC; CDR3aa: CAWSARENEQYF
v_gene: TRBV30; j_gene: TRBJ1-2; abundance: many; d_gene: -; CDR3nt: TGTGCCTGGAGTATCTCCACGGGGTATGGCTACACCTTC; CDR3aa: CAWSISTGYGYTF
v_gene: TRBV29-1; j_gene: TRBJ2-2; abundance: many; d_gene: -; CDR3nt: TGCAGCGGAAGCTCCGGGATCCACACCGGGGAGCTGTTTTTT; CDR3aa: CSGSSGIHTGELFF